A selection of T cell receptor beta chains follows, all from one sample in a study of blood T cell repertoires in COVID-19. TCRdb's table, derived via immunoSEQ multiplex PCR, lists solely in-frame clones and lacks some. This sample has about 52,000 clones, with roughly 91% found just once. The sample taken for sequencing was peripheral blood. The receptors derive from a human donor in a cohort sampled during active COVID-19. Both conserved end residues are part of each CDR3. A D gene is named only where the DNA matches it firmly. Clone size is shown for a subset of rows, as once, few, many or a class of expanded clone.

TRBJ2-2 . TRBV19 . TGTGCCAGTAGTATTTCTGACAGGCTGAACACCGGGGAGCTGTTTTTT CASSISDRLNTGELFF
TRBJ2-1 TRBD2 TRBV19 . TGTGCCAGTAGTGAACAGGGGACTAGCGGGAGGAGTGAGCAGTTCTTC CASSEQGTSGRSEQFF
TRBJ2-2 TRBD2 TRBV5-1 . TGCGCCAGCAGCAGATCCCCGGGACTAGCGGGAGCCGACGGGGAGCTGTTTTTT CASSRSPGLAGADGELFF
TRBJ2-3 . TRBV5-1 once TGCGCCAGCAGCTCGACTAGCACAGATACGCAGTATTTT CASSSTSTDTQYF
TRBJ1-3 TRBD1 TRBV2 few TGTGCCAGCAGTTCGGGGACAGCGGCCTCTGGAAACACCATATATTTT CASSSGTAASGNTIYF
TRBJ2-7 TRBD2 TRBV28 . TGTGCCAGCAGTTTAGGCCTAGCGGGAGGATGGGAGCAGTACTTC CASSLGLAGGWEQYF
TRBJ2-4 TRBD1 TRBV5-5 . TGTGCCAGCAGCCCAGGGACAGCAAACATTCAGTACTTC CASSPGTANIQYF
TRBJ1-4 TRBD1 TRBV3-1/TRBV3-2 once TGTGCCAGCAGCACCACAGGGGGATCTAATGAAAAACTGTTTTTT CASSTTGGSNEKLFF
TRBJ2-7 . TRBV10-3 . TGTGCCATCAGTGAGGGCAGGGCAAACGAGCAGTACTTC CAISEGRANEQYF
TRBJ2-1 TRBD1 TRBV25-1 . TGTGCCAGCGGAGGACAGGGGGTAAATGAGCAGTTCTTC CASGGQGVNEQFF
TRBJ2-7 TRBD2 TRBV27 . TGTGCCAGCAGAGGACTAGCGGGAGTGAACGAGCAGTACTTC CASRGLAGVNEQYF
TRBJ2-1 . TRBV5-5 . TGTGCCAGCAGCCCATCACAGGGCTCCTACAATGAGCAGTTCTTC CASSPSQGSYNEQFF
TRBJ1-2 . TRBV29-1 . TGCAGCGCTCCCCAAACCCTCGACAGCTATGGCTACACCTTC CSAPQTLDSYGYTF
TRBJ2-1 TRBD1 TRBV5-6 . TGTGCCAGCAGCTTGGGACAGGGGATGGATGAGCAGTTCTTC CASSLGQGMDEQFF
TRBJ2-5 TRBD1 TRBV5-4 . TGTGCCAGCAGCCAGGGGGTGGACCAAGAGACCCAGTACTTC CASSQGVDQETQYF
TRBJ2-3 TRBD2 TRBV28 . TGTGCCAGCACTAGCGGGAGCTGGCCAGATACGCAGTATTTT CASTSGSWPDTQYF
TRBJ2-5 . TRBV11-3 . TGTGCCAGCAGCCTAGGTCCTCAAGAGACCCAGTACTTC CASSLGPQETQYF
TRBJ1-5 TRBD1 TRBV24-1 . TGTGCCACCAGTGATCCCCGGACAGGGCCGAATCAGCCCCAGCATTTT CATSDPRTGPNQPQHF
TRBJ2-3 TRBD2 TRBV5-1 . TGCGCCAGCAGCTTAGCGGGAGGTTCGGATACGCAGTATTTT CASSLAGGSDTQYF
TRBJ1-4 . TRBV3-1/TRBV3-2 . TGTGCCAGCAGCCAAGGGACACAAAATGAAAAACTGTTTTTT CASSQGTQNEKLFF
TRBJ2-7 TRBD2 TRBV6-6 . TGTGCCAGCAGTTACGAGACTAGCGGCTACGAGCAGTACTTC CASSYETSGYEQYF
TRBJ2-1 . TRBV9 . TGTGCCAGCAGCGTACCGGGTTTCAATGAGCAGTTCTTC CASSVPGFNEQFF
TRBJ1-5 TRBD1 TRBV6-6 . TGTGCCAGCAGCTACGGGACAGGACCTCAGCCCCAGCATTTT CASSYGTGPQPQHF